Below, one T cell receptor beta chain is given with its context. In this sample, this clonotype turned up a few times. Its antigen is not yet known. No quality values exist for individual bases; no much larger clone is one base distant. The data derive from a study of identical twins (dated by TCRdb to between 2015 and 2016). Regarding the complete study: To test whether fetal clonotypes persist, this study deep-sequenced TCR alpha and beta repertoires from monozygotic twins, from unrelated adults of various ages, and from cord blood. Replicate twin experiments were performed at different times using different library preparation protocols to rule out contamination. Study-level results and caveats: Compared with coincidental sharing between unrelated individuals, out-of-frame TCR alpha sequences shared between twins had an excess of sequences with low generation probability. Fewer insertions were carried by abundant cord blood beta clonotypes, a similar but weaker trend appeared in young adult naive repertoires, and no such trend appeared in memory repertoires. In monozygotic twins, out-of-frame TCR alpha sharing was systematically underestimated by recombination models, although the models agreed with sharing between unrelated individuals. In beta out-of-frame sequences, excess twin sharing was weaker, because having fewer shared sequences lowered the signal-to-noise ratio. Because the same donors could not be followed over many years, the conclusions relied on cross-sectional statistical analysis. Zero-insertion analyses could be partly confounded by invariant T cells such as MAIT and iNKT, although diverse VJ usage argued against such confounding for most clonotypes.

According to the germline V gene, CDR1 reads SGHDT and CDR2 reads YYEEEE. A distance of 25 bases separates the germline ends of V and J, which lose 1 base and 5 bases respectively. Reading from cysteine to phenylalanine, the CDR3 counts 19 amino acids. Only the CDR3 part of the read is kept: 57 bases, read in frame from the first base. Every donor in the study was a healthy Caucasian. The twin cohort consisted of three pairs of female monozygotic twins, all aged roughly 18 to 30 years. Positive isolation kits from Invitrogen were used to isolate the CD4+ and CD8+ T cell populations. Receptor amplification or capture employed 5' RACE. Sequenced using an Illumina HiSeq 2000. A universal primer binding site was added through template switching, and the final cDNA carried a unique molecular identifier so that TCR cDNA molecules could be counted accurately. Specific primers in the conserved constant-segment region were used to synthesize first-strand cDNA for the TCR alpha and beta chains. To control for contamination, every cDNA library was double barcoded, receiving both a SMART-Mk sample barcode and Illumina barcodes. TruSeq adapter sequences and Illumina sample barcodes were added in two successive PCR steps. The Illumina HiSeq platform was used with custom primers to sequence TCR alpha and beta cDNA libraries. As for the original processing: Unique molecular identifiers were extracted from raw reads with MiGEC, and CDR3 positions were determined with MiXCR. Recombination models were inferred per individual with the repgenHMM and IGoR tools using an EM algorithm. Shared clonotype analysis was performed with the tcR package in R, normalizing sharing by the product of cloneset sizes. Out-of-frame nonproductive sequences were analyzed to study raw recombination free of thymic and clonal selection effects. TCRdb cleaned the public reads at Q25 with fastp, built clones with MiXCR and kept in-frame beta chains. Rows are combined by CDR3 protein, so each entry shows the most common genes and DNA. What appears here as the V and J calls and clone size reflects TCRdb's work, not the paper's. For this sample there are about 530,000 distinct CDR3 sequences; around 20% appear just once. The top ten clones comprise about 0.48% of the sample.

This sample also appeared in a second study, on yellow fever vaccine responses in identical twins. As that second paper reports: The authors reported that the T cell response to vaccination in identical twins appeared partly convergent and partly personalized. In the study, vaccine-responding T cell clones were precisely tracked in identical twins.

The sequence was collected from a woman under 30 in good health. The sequence is built from TRBV5-6 and TRBJ2-1; TRBD1 might be the D gene, on 5 matching bases. Sequenced input: CD4+ T cells sorted from blood. The CDR3 region: CASSLSLDSWGKINNEQFF. The nucleotide sequence reads TGTGCCAGCAGCTTGTCCCTCGACAGTTGGGGAAAAATCAACAATGAGCAGTTCTTC.